This T cell receptor beta chain was found in a study of vaccination and CD4 T cells after COVID-19. Study background: Blood was drawn a median roughly 66 days post second dose, range 14 to 241. Whole-study results and caveats: 304 of 307 vaccine-specific clones from convalescent patients were spike mono-reactive.

Cultured CD4+ T-cell DNA underwent Oncomine TCR Beta short-read sequencing. TCRdb processed the PCR reads anew with MiXCR; each CDR3 protein has one entry. The table includes about 20,000 distinct CDR3 sequences, roughly two fifths detected once. Details on this clonotype: Its antigen remains unknown.

Regarding treatment: roughly 11-day PBMC culture with coronavirus spike peptide pools or control peptides (ViraFEST assay). Using peptide pools, antigen-specific T cells were expanded in ViraFEST before TCRs were sequenced. Once cultured 10 days, CD4+ T cells underwent isolation by negative selection. Germline V gives CDR1 SGHKS, CDR2 YYEKEE (reference sequence). The CDR3 is 13 residues long. Trimming took off 2 bases at V and 7 bases at J, with 12 bases between the two ends. J is TRBJ1-1 and V is TRBV5-5; possibly TRBD1 for D (5 bases). The sample here was CD4+ T cells from blood, cultured in vitro, taken before SARS-CoV-2 vaccination. The sequence was collected from a human donor who received a COVID-19 vaccine. The CDR3 sequence is CASSFGGSGEAFF. CDR3 nucleotides: TGTGCCAGCAGCTTCGGGGGGTCGGGTGAAGCTTTCTTT.